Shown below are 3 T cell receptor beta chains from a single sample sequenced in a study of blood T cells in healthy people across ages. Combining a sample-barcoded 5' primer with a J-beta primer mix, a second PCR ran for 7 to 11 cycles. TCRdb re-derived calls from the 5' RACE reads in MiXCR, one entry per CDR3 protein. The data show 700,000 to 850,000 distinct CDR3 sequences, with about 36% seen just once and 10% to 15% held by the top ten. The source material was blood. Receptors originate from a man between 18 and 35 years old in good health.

Here the CDR3 DNA reads TGTGCCATCAGTGTTCAGGGCCTGGCAATTCAATCGCAGACCCAGTACTTC. This codes for CAISVQGLAIQSQTQYF. The chain has TRBV10-3 and TRBJ2-4; tentative D call: TRBD1 (5 bases). TRBJ2-5 explains the end of the DNA better; the J call may be wrong. The CDR3 covers 17 residues. In germline, CDR1 is ENHRY, CDR2 SYGVKD.

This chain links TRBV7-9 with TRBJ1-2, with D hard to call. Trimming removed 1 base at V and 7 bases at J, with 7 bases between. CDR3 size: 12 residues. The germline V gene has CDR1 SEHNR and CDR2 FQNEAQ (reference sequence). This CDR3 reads CASSLEFGGYTF. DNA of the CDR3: TGTGCCAGCAGCTTAGAGTTCGGTGGCTACACCTTC.

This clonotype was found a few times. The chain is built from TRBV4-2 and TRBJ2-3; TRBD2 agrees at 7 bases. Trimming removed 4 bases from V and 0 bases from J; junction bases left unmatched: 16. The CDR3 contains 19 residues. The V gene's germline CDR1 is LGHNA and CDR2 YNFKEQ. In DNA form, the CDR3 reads TGTGCCAGCAGCCCCGAACACATGTGGGGGGGATCTAGCACAGATACGCAGTATTTT. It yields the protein CASSPEHMWGGSSTDTQYF.